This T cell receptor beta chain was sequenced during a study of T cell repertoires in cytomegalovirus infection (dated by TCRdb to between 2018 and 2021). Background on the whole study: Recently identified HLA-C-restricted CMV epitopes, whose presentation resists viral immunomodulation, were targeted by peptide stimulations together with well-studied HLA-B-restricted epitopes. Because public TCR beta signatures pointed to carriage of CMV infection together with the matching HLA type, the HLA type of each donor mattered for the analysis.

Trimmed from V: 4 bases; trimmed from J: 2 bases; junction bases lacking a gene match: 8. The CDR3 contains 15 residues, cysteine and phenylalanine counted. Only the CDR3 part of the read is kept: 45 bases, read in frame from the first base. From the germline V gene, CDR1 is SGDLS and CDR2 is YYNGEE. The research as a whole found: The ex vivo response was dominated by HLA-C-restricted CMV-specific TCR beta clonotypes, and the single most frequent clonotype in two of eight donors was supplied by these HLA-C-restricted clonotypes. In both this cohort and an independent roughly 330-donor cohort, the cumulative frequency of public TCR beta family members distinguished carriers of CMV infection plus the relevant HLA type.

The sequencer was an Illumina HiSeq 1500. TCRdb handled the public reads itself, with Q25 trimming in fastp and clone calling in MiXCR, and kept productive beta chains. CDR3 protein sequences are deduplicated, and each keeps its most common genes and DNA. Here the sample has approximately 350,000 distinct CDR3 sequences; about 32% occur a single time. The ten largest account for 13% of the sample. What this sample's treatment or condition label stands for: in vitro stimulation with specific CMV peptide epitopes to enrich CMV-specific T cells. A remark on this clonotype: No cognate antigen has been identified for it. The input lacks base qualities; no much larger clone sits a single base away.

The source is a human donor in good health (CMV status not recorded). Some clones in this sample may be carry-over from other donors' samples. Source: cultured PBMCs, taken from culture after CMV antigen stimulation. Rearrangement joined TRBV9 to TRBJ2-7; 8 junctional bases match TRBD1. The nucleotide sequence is TGTGCCAGCAGCCCGCGGACAGGGTTTACCTACGAGCAGTACTTC. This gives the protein CASSPRTGFTYEQYF.